This T cell receptor beta chain was profiled in a study of long-term antiretroviral therapy in people with HIV. Overall study results and limits: Every time point showed a repertoire led by clones expanded before ART. An increase in diversity followed ART, yet levels stayed below transplant donor controls.

About this clone: What it binds is not known.

The run of the v3.0 immunoSEQ assay was at survey level. The sequencing target was about 35,000-55,000 T-cell genomes per sample. The repertoire was sequenced with immunoSEQ multiplex PCR; TCRdb's copy has only in-frame clones and lacks some. The profile shows tens of thousands of clones, approximately 86% of them singletons. V lost 1 base and J 5 bases, leaving 14 bases between the germline ends. Germline V gene lookup returns CDR1 LNHNV and CDR2 YYDKDF (reference sequence). The CDR3 loop spans 15 amino acids. The chain is built from TRBV15 and TRBJ1-2; a weak D match, TRBD1 (5 bases). Sample: unsorted PBMCs, taken 1.3 years after starting antiretroviral therapy. The sequence was obtained from a man in his fifties or sixties with HIV. Written as DNA, the CDR3 is TGTGCCACCAGCAGAGTTCAGGGAGGAGAATATGGCTACACCTTC. Protein: CATSRVQGGEYGYTF.